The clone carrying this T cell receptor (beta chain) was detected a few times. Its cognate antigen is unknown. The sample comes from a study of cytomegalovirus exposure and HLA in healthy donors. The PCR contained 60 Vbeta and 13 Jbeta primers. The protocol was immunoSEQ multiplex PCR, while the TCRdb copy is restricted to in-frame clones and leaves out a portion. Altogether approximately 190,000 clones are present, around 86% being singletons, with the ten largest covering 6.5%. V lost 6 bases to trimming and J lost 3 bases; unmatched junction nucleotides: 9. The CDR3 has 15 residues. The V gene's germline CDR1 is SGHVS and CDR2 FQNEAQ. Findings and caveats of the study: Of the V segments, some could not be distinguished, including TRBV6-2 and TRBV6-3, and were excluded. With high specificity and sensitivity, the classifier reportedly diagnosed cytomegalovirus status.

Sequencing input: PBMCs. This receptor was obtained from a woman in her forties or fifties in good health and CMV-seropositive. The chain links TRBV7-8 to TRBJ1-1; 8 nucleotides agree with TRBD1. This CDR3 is CASRGGQGYDTEAFF. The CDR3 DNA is TGTGCCAGCAGGGGAGGACAGGGATACGACACTGAAGCTTTCTTT.